The T cell receptor (beta chain) under discussion was sequenced for a study of response to subunit inactivated influenza vaccine. Study-wide points: It was suggested by the authors that few new T cells are recruited by each seasonal influenza vaccination.

This clonotype has a handful of counts. What it recognizes is unknown. This CDR3 region has 15 residues. Per germline, CDR1 ENHRY and CDR2 SYGVKD. The germline V and J ends were trimmed by 4 bases and 6 bases, with 17 bases remaining between them. MiXCR was run by TCRdb on the RT-PCR reads, yielding one entry per CDR3 protein. The sample records fewer than 750,000 distinct CDR3 sequences, less than 15% being singletons. Sequenced material: PBMCs from blood, taken approximately 12 days after vaccination. V is TRBV10-3 and J is TRBJ2-3; D might be TRBD1 (5 bases). This clonotype was sampled from a man aged 50-59 years who received an inactivated influenza vaccine. For the CDR3, the DNA is TGTGCCATCAGTGCATCGGCAGGCTCAGGGGATACGCAGTATTTT. Its protein product is CAISASAGSGDTQYF.